Listed here are 26 T cell receptor beta chains from one sample, sequenced in a study of CD8 T cells in ankylosing spondylitis. These TCRs are of unknown antigen specificity. From the 5' RACE reads, TCRdb called clonotypes with MiXCR, one entry per CDR3 protein. This sample has around 130,000 distinct CDR3 sequences, with roughly 15% found just once. Study conclusions and caveats: Seemingly characteristic of ankylosing spondylitis blood was a TCR beta motif consisting of under 10 highly homologous variants.

The sample comprised blood, either unsorted or a sorted T cell fraction (not recorded which). The receptors here all came from a male donor with ankylosing spondylitis.

There are a few counts of this clonotype. J is TRBJ1-4 and V is TRBV4-1; no definite D call. This CDR3 comprises 14 residues. CDR1 and CDR2 (germline): MGHRA, YSYEKL. The germline V and J ends were trimmed by 4 bases and 4 bases, with 10 bases remaining between them. In nucleotides, the CDR3 is TGCGCCAGCAGCCCCGTTGGGCATAATGAAAAACTGTTTTTT. It translates to CASSPVGHNEKLFF.

This clonotype has just a few counts. This sequence joins TRBV7-9 and TRBJ2-1; 11 nucleotides align to TRBD2. CDR1 is SEHNR and CDR2 is FQNEAQ in the germline V gene (reference sequence). CDR3 length: 16 amino acids. With 5 bases clipped from V and 5 bases from J, the junction kept 8 bases outside the gene matches. The CDR3 protein is CASSHTTSGINNEQFF. The CDR3 DNA reads TGTGCCAGCAGCCACACGACTAGCGGGATAAACAATGAGCAGTTCTTC.

The chain uses TRBV20-1 and TRBJ2-3, with 8 bases fitting TRBD2. The CDR3 is 15 amino acids. In germline, CDR1 is DFQATT, CDR2 SNEGSKA (reference sequence). The trim removed 3 bases at V and 0 bases at J, leaving 5 bases unmatched. The CDR3 spells CSARGGRTSTDTQYF. The CDR3 bases are TGCAGTGCTAGGGGCGGGAGGACTAGCACAGATACGCAGTATTTT.

This clonotype was found a few times. This chain's CDR3 is CASSVGLAGPLSSYEQYF. The CDR3 DNA reads TGTGCCAGCAGCGTAGGACTAGCGGGACCACTATCCTCCTACGAGCAGTACTTC. The rearrangement uses TRBV9 and TRBJ2-7, with 11 bases matching TRBD2. The CDR3 loop spans 18 amino acids. Germline CDR1 reads SGDLS; CDR2 reads YYNGEE. The trim removed 0 bases at V and 0 bases at J, leaving 8 bases unmatched.

This chain uses TRBV28 with TRBJ2-1, with unresolved D. The CDR3 covers 13 residues. Germline assignment: CDR1 MDHEN and CDR2 SYDVKM. Trimming took off 3 bases at V and 10 bases at J, with 13 bases between the two ends. Here the CDR3 reads CASSFPRQWEQFF. For the CDR3, the DNA is TGTGCCAGCAGTTTCCCTCGTCAGTGGGAGCAGTTCTTC.

CDR3 sequence: CASSPDGGPTYSNQPQHF. CDR3 DNA: TGTGCCAGCAGCCCCGACGGTGGGCCGACCTATAGCAATCAGCCCCAGCATTTT. J is TRBJ1-5 and V is TRBV6-1; D is uncertain. The CDR3 covers 18 residues. Trimming shortened V by 6 bases and J by 0 bases, and 21 bases separated the two germline ends. Per germline, CDR1 MNHNS and CDR2 SASEGT.

The table lists this clonotype with a few counts. The chain has TRBV28 and TRBJ2-1; D ambiguous. CDR3 size: 11 residues. V dropped 5 bases and J dropped 9 bases, with 8 bases sitting between them. Germline V CDR1 and CDR2: MDHEN, SYDVKM. The CDR3: CASSRASEQFF. CDR3 DNA: TGTGCCAGCAGTAGGGCCAGTGAGCAGTTCTTC.

V usage is TRBV21-1 and J usage is TRBJ2-7; the table calls TRBD2, which could not be checked here. TRBV21-1 is a pseudogene. The CDR3 covers 15 residues. The CDR3 is CASSKATSETYEQYF. The CDR3 DNA reads as TGTGCCAGCAGCAAGGCGACTAGCGAAACCTACGAGCAGTACTTC.

This clonotype was found many times. The chain has TRBV29-1 and TRBJ1-1; tentative D call: TRBD1 (5 bases). The CDR3 sequence is 14 residues long. Germline loops: CDR1 SQVTM, CDR2 ANQGSEA. The V end was cut by 7 bases, the J end by 1 base, with 16 bases between. CDR3 loop: CSGDGGAANTEAFF. CDR3 DNA: TGCAGCGGGGACGGCGGGGCCGCGAACACTGAAGCTTTCTTT.

The chain employs TRBV5-6 and TRBJ2-7, with a possible D match to TRBD2 (6 bases). The CDR3 spans 15 residues. V lost 0 bases to trimming and J lost 10 bases, with 20 bases between them. From germline, CDR1 is SGHDT and CDR2 YYEEEE. The CDR3 loop reads CASSLAGVRVAGQYF. CDR3 nucleotide sequence: TGTGCCAGCAGCTTGGCCGGGGTCAGGGTGGCGGGACAGTACTTC.

This sequence joins TRBV20-1 and TRBJ2-7; TRBD2 matches at 8 bases. CDR3 length: 14 residues. CDR1 and CDR2 (germline): DFQATT, SNEGSKA (reference sequence). V shed 8 bases and J 4 bases; nucleotides not matched to a gene: 13. This chain's CDR3 is CSTTGLAGYYEQYF. The CDR3, as DNA: TGCAGTACCACGGGGCTAGCGGGTTATTACGAGCAGTACTTC.

The chain has TRBV5-6 and TRBJ2-7; 10 nucleotides line up with TRBD1. V lost 0 bases and J lost 7; bases outside the gene matches: 4. CDR3 length equals 14 residues. Germline V gene lookup returns CDR1 SGHDT and CDR2 YYEEEE. The CDR3 nucleotides are TGTGCCAGCAGCTTGGGACAGGGGGCGGTGGAGCAGTACTTC. It translates to CASSLGQGAVEQYF.

The chain recombines TRBV2 with TRBJ1-6, with D possibly matching TRBD1 (6 bases). This CDR3 has 15 amino acids. V lost 3 bases, J lost 7 bases, and 13 bases lay in between. Germline values: CDR1 SNHLY, CDR2 FYNNEI. The chain's CDR3 is CASSDSTGYNSPLHF. In DNA form, the CDR3 reads TGTGCCAGCAGTGATTCGACAGGATACAATTCACCCCTCCACTTT.

This clonotype was counted only a few times. This rearrangement joins TRBV4-1 to TRBJ2-1; D is undetermined. The CDR3 is 17 amino acids. Trimming stripped 0 bases from V and 0 bases from J, with 12 bases between. Germline V lookup: CDR1 MGHRA, CDR2 YSYEKL. As DNA, the CDR3 is TGCGCCAGCAGCCAAGATGGTAGCAGGTTCTCCTACAATGAGCAGTTCTTC. Its protein is CASSQDGSRFSYNEQFF.

The chain combines TRBV10-2 with TRBJ2-7; D unresolved. The CDR3 is made up of 12 amino acids. From germline, CDR1 is WSHSY and CDR2 SAAADI. Deletions cut 4 bases from V and 3 bases from J, with 7 bases between. CDR3 amino acids: CASSGHSYEQYF. The CDR3 DNA follows: TGCGCCAGCAGTGGCCATAGCTACGAGCAGTACTTC.

The chain recombines TRBV6-1 with TRBJ1-3, with D maybe TRBD1 (6 bases). V was clipped by 6 bases and J by 4 bases, with 13 bases between them. The CDR3 length is 14 residues. Germline V lookup: CDR1 MNHNS, CDR2 SASEGT. Here the CDR3 reads CASSETGIGNTIYF. The CDR3 DNA reads as TGTGCCAGCAGCGAAACAGGGATCGGAAACACCATATATTTT.

This clonotype occurred a few times. The genes are TRBV20-1 and TRBJ2-3, with a possible D match to TRBD2 (5 bases). This CDR3 spans 15 amino acids. V was shortened by 5 bases and J by 3 bases, with 18 bases between the two germline ends. Germline assignment: CDR1 DFQATT and CDR2 SNEGSKA (reference sequence). CDR3 residues: CSAYPDSGGTDTQYF. For the CDR3, the DNA is TGCAGTGCTTACCCCGACTCCGGCGGGACAGATACGCAGTATTTT.

In this sample, this clonotype turned up a few times. The chain is built from TRBV6-1 and TRBJ1-2; D is unclear. This CDR3 is 13 amino acids long. Trimming took off 6 bases at V and 2 bases at J, with 10 bases between the two ends. CDR1 and CDR2 from the germline V gene are MNHNS and SASEGT. The CDR3 coding sequence is TGTGCCAGCAGACGGTGGGTCAACTATGGCTACACCTTC. Translating it yields CASRRWVNYGYTF.

This sequence joins TRBV3-1 and TRBJ2-7; no clear D. Germline V lookup: CDR1 LGHDT, CDR2 YNNKEL (reference sequence). Between the trimmed V and J ends, which lost 3 bases and 3 bases, there was a span of 12 bases. CDR3 size: 14 residues. The CDR3 DNA sequence: TGTGCCAGCAGCCACCCCGACATACTCTACGAGCAGTACTTC. This translates into CASSHPDILYEQYF.

The V gene is TRBV11-2, the J gene TRBJ2-2; D tentatively fits TRBD1 or TRBD2 (6 bases each). The V gene's germline CDR1 is SGHAT and CDR2 FQNNGV. V was clipped by 7 bases and J by 7 bases, with 19 bases between them. CDR3 length: 15 amino acids. Here the CDR3 DNA reads TGTGCCAGCATAGGGGGACTCCACCGTAGCGGGGAGCTGTTTTTT. Translating gives CASIGGLHRSGELFF. The complete variable domain, with remaining parts taken from reference TRBV11-2 and TRBJ2-2, reads EAGVAQSPRYKIIEKRQSVAFWCNPISGHATLYWYQQILGQGPKLLIQFQNNGVVDDSQLPKDRFSAERLKGVDSTLKIQPAKLEDSAVYLCASIGGLHRSGELFFGEGSRLTVL.

The chain employs TRBV6-1 and TRBJ1-5, with a possible D match to TRBD1 (5 bases). V was trimmed by 4 bases and J by 1 base, leaving 14 bases between them. The germline V gene has CDR1 MNHNS and CDR2 SASEGT. The CDR3 contains 16 residues. CDR3 sequence reads: CASSGRDGRSNQPQHF. Written as DNA, the CDR3 is TGTGCCAGCAGTGGCCGGGACGGTAGAAGCAATCAGCCCCAGCATTTT.

This clonotype occurred many times. V and J are TRBV24-1 and TRBJ2-1; no clear D. Germline CDR1 KGHDR, CDR2 SFDVKD. V gave up 3 bases and J gave up 2 bases, with 7 bases separating them. This CDR3 has 14 residues. The CDR3 nucleotides read TGTGCCACCAGTGATGGGGTCGCCTACAATGAGCAGTTCTTC. It encodes CATSDGVAYNEQFF.

This sequence joins TRBV7-3 and TRBJ2-3; D is unclear. This CDR3 is 12 amino acids long. Germline V gene lookup returns CDR1 SGHTA and CDR2 FQGTGA. Between the trimmed V and J ends, which lost 5 bases and 5 bases, there was a span of 8 bases. In DNA form, the CDR3 reads TGTGCCAGCAGCCCTCCCGGAGATACGCAGTATTTT. Protein: CASSPPGDTQYF.

This clonotype was detected ten times or more. V is TRBV13 and J is TRBJ2-1, with 14 positions matching TRBD2. The CDR3 spans 15 residues. Germline V gives CDR1 PRHDT, CDR2 FYEKMQ (reference sequence). V lost 4 bases, J lost 8 bases, and 4 bases stayed unmatched. This CDR3 reads CASSWRLAGGHEQFF. In DNA form, the CDR3 reads TGTGCCAGCAGCTGGCGACTAGCGGGAGGGCATGAGCAGTTCTTC.

A few counts support this clonotype. V and J are TRBV7-9 and TRBJ2-3; TRBD1 or TRBD2 may be the D gene (6 bases each). Trimming cost V 1 base and J 2 bases, with 13 bases left between them. CDR1 and CDR2 (germline): SEHNR, FQNEAQ (reference sequence). This CDR3 spans 16 amino acids. This chain's CDR3 is CASSLVSGAHTDTQYF. The DNA of the CDR3 is TGTGCCAGCAGCTTAGTTTCGGGGGCTCACACAGATACGCAGTATTTT.

The chain recombines TRBV18 with TRBJ1-1; no clear D gene. The CDR3 runs 12 residues. V gave up 6 bases and J gave up 4 bases, with 9 bases separating them. Germline CDR1 reads KGHSH; CDR2 reads LQKENI. The CDR3 nucleotides read TGTGCCAGCTCCGGCGGTGGCACTGAAGCTTTCTTT. Its protein product is CASSGGGTEAFF.